The T cell receptor beta chain under discussion was sequenced for a study of T-cell reconstitution after alpha-beta-depleted transplantation in children. The CDR3 contains 14 residues. The V end lost 5 bases, the J end lost 1 base, and 11 bases lay between the germline ends. Germline V lookup: CDR1 SQVTM, CDR2 ANQGSEA. Of note for this clonotype: Its target is not known.

Unique molecular identifiers were incorporated during preparation of the TCRbeta library. TCRdb recomputed calls from the PCR reads with MiXCR, one row per CDR3 protein. The sample has about 980,000 distinct CDR3 sequences; 25% to 35% are singletons. Overall study results and limits: Certain patients had high TCRbeta diversity at day 60, and it came from recipient T cells and thymic progenitors that survived. Several hundred rapidly expanded clones from non-depleted graft cells reportedly supplied alpha-beta T cells about two months post-transplant. T-cell numbers and diversity, one year after transplant, stemmed largely from T cells that were newly produced.

The sequences come from PBMCs, mostly from graft donor cells, collected 360 days after TCRalphabeta/CD19-depleted stem cell transplant. The J gene is TRBJ2-2, the V gene TRBV29-1; D might be TRBD1 (5 bases). This clonotype originated in a boy in the first two years of life who had a stem cell transplant for SCID, so the T cells may come from the graft donor. In DNA form, the CDR3 reads TGCAGCGTTTCTAGGGGCCTGAACACCGGGGAGCTGTTTTTT. This sequence encodes CSVSRGLNTGELFF.